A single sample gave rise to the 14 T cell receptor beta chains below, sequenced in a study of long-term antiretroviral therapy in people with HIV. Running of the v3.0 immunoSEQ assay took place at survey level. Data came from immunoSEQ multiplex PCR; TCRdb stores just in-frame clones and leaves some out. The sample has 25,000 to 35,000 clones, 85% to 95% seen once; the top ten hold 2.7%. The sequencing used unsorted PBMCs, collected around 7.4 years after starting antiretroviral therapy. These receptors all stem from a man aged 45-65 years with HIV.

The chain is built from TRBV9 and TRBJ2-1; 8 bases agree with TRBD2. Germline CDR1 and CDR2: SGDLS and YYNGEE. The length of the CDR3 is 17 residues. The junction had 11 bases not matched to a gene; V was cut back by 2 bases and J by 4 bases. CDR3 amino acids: CASSVFSGAGGYNEQFF. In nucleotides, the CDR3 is TGTGCCAGCAGCGTTTTTTCCGGGGCGGGGGGATACAATGAGCAGTTCTTC.

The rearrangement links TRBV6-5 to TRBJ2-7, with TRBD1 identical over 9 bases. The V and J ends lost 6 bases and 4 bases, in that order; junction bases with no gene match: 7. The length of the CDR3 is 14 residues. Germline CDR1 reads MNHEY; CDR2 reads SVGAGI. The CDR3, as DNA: TGTGCCAGCAGCCCTGGGGACAGGGCTTACGAGCAGTACTTC. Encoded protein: CASSPGDRAYEQYF.

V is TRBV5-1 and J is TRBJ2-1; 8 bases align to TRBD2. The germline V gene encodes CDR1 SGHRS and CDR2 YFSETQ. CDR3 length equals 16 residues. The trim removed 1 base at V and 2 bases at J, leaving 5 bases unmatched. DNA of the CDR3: TGCGCCAGCAGCTTGCAAAGCGGGGGAACCTACAATGAGCAGTTCTTC. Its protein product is CASSLQSGGTYNEQFF.

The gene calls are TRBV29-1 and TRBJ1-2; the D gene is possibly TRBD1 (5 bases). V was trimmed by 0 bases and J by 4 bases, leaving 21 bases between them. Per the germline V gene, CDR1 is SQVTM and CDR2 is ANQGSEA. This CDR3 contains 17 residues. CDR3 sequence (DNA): TGCAGCGTTGAAGACCCAAACGTTAAGGCCGGGGGCTATGGCTACACCTTC. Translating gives CSVEDPNVKAGGYGYTF.

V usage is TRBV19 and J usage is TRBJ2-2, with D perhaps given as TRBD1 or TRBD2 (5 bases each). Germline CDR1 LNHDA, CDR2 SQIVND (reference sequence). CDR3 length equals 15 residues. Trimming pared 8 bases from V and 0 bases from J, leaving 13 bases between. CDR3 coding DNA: TGTGCCAGTGGGGGACCGCCTACGAACACCGGGGAGCTGTTTTTT. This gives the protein CASGGPPTNTGELFF.

CDR3 loop: CASSLGGRNEQFF. The CDR3 DNA sequence: TGTGCCAGCAGCTTGGGGGGGAGGAATGAGCAGTTCTTC. The chain uses TRBV11-3 and TRBJ2-1; 7 positions match TRBD2. The germline V gene encodes CDR1 SGHNT and CDR2 YENEEA. Trimming removed 3 bases from V and 7 bases from J; junction bases left unmatched: 3. The CDR3 covers 13 residues.

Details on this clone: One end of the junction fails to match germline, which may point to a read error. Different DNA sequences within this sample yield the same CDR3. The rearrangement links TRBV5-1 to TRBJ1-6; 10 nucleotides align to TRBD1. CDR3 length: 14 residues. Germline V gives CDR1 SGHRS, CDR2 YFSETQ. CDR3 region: CASSWGQGNSPLHF. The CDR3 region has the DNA TGCGCTAGCAGCTGGGGACAGGGGAATTCACCCCTCCACTTT.

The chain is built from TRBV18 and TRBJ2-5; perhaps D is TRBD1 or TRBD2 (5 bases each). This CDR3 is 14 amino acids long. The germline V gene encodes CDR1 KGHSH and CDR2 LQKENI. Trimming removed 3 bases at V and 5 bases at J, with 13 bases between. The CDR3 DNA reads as TGTGCCAGCTCACCGGGAGCAGGGACGGAGACCCAGTACTTC. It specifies CASSPGAGTETQYF.

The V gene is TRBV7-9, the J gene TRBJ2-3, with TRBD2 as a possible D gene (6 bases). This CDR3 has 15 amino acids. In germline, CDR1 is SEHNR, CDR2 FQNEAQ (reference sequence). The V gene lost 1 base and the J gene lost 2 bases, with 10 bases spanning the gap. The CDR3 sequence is CASSLGRGYTDTQYF. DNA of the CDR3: TGTGCCAGCAGCTTAGGGCGGGGCTACACAGATACGCAGTATTTT.

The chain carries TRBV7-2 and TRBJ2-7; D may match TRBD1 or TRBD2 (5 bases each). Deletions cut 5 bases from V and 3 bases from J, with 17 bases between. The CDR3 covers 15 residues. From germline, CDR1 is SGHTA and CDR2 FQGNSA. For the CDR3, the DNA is TGTGCCAGCAGCAGCGAGGGGTCTCGGAACTACGAGCAGTACTTC. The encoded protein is CASSSEGSRNYEQYF.

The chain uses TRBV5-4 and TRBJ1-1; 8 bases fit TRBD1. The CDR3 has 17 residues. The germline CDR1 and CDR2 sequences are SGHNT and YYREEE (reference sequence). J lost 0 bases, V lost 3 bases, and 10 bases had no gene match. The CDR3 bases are TGTGCCAGCAGCTGGGAGACAGGGGACGCCCTGAACACTGAAGCTTTCTTT. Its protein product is CASSWETGDALNTEAFF.

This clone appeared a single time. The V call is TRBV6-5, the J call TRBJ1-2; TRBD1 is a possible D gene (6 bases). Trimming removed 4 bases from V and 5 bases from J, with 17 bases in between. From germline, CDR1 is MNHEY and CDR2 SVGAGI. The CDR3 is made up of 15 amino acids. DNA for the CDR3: TGTGCCAGCAGTTTATCGGGGGCTAGTCTATATGGCTACACCTTC. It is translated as CASSLSGASLYGYTF.

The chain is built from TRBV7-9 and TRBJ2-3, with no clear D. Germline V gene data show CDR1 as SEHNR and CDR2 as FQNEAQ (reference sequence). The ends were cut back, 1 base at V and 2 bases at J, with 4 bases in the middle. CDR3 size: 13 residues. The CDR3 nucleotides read TGTGCCAGCAGCTTAGAACTCACAGATACGCAGTATTTT. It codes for CASSLELTDTQYF.

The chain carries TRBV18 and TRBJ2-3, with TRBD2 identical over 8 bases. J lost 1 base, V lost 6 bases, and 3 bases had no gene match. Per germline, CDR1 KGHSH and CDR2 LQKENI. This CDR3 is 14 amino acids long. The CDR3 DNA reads TGTGCCAGCTCCCCGGGACTAGGCACAGATACGCAGTATTTT. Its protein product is CASSPGLGTDTQYF.